Below, 4 T cell receptor beta chains from the same sample are listed, as sequenced in a study of blood T cell repertoires in COVID-19. Repertoires were generated with immunoSEQ multiplex PCR, while TCRdb's copy carries only in-frame clones and drops some. The table lists fewer than 150,000 clones, about 83% of them singletons. Material: peripheral blood. The receptors were sampled from a woman aged 40-49 years with acute or convalescent COVID-19.

CDR3 in amino acids: CATSHGADTEAFF. CDR3 DNA sequence: TGTGCCACCAGTCACGGAGCTGACACTGAAGCTTTCTTT. This chain uses TRBV24-1 with TRBJ1-1; D unresolved. This CDR3 contains 13 residues. Trimming cost V 6 bases and J 3 bases, with 10 bases left between them. Germline CDR1 KGHDR, CDR2 SFDVKD.

This chain joins TRBV9 and TRBJ2-3, with 7 positions matching TRBD2. The V gene's germline CDR1 is SGDLS and CDR2 YYNGEE. V shed 4 bases and J 12 bases; nucleotides not matched to a gene: 8. The CDR3 consists of 12 residues. CDR3 bases: TGTGCCAGCAGCCCGCTAGGCGGGGGTCAGTATTTT. Its translation: CASSPLGGGQYF.

This chain uses TRBV11-3 with TRBJ2-2; D remains unclear. The V end lost 5 bases, the J end lost 6 bases, and 7 bases lay between the germline ends. Germline V gives CDR1 SGHNT, CDR2 YENEEA. The length of the CDR3 is 12 residues. CDR3 DNA sequence: TGTGCCAGCAGCCACAAATCCGGGGAGCTGTTTTTT. It encodes CASSHKSGELFF.

The chain uses TRBV5-1 and TRBJ2-5, with 10 bases aligning to TRBD1. V lost 0 bases to trimming and J lost 3 bases; unmatched junction nucleotides: 2. From germline, CDR1 is SGHRS and CDR2 YFSETQ. This CDR3 comprises 15 residues. The CDR3 DNA reads TGCGCCAGCAGCTTGGCCGGGACAGGGGAAGAGACCCAGTACTTC. This encodes CASSLAGTGEETQYF. The complete variable domain, with remaining parts taken from reference TRBV5-1 and TRBJ2-5, reads KAGVTQTPRYLIKTRGQQVTLSCSPISGHRSVSWYQQTPGQGLQFLFEYFSETQRNKGNFPGRFSGRQFSNSRSEMNVSTLELGDSALYLCASSLAGTGEETQYFGPGTRLLVL.